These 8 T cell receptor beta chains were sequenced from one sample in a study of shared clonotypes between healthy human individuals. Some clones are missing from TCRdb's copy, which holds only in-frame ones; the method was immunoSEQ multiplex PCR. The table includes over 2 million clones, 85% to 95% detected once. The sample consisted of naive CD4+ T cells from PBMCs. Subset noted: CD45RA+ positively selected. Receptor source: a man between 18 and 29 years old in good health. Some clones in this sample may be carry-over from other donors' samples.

The CDR3 bases are TGTGCCAGCAGTTCCCCCGTCCGGGCAAGCTCCTATAATTCACCCCTCCACTTT. It specifies CASSSPVRASSYNSPLHF. This chain joins TRBV28 and TRBJ1-6; unclear D gene. Germline V gene sequence: CDR1 MDHEN, CDR2 SYDVKM. CDR3 length: 18 amino acids. The germline V and J ends were trimmed by 4 bases and 0 bases, with 16 bases remaining between them.

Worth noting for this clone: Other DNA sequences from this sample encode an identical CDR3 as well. CDR3 amino acids: CASSFGAGSYNEQFF. The CDR3 DNA sequence: TGCGCCAGCAGCTTCGGGGCGGGCTCCTACAATGAGCAGTTCTTC. V usage is TRBV5-1 and J usage is TRBJ2-1; D tentatively reads TRBD1 or TRBD2 (5 bases each). Germline loops: CDR1 SGHRS, CDR2 YFSETQ. V gave up 2 bases and J gave up 0 bases, with 9 bases separating them. The CDR3 is 15 amino acids.

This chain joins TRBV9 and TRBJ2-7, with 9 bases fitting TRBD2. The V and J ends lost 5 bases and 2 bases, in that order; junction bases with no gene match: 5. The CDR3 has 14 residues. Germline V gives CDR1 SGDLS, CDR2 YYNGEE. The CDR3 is CASSTSGRPYEQYF. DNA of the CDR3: TGTGCCAGCAGTACCAGCGGGAGGCCCTACGAGCAGTACTTC.

CDR3 sequence (DNA): TGCGCCAGCAGCTTGGCCCCTGCGGCGAACACCGGGGAGCTGTTTTTT. This gives the protein CASSLAPAANTGELFF. The rearrangement uses TRBV5-1 and TRBJ2-2; D not resolved. The germline V and J ends were trimmed by 0 bases and 0 bases, with 9 bases remaining between them. This CDR3 is built from 16 residues. The germline V gene has CDR1 SGHRS and CDR2 YFSETQ.

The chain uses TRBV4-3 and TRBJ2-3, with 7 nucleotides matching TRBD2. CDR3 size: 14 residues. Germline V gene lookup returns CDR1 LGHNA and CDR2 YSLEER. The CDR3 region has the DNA TGCGCTCACTGTTCGGGGGGAAACACAGATACGCAGTATTTT. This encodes CAHCSGGNTDTQYF.

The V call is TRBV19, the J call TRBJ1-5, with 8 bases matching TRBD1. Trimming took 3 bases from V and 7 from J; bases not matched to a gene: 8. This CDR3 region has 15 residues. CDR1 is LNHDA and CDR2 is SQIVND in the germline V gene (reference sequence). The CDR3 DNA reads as TGTGCCAGTAGTATCTTTGTGACAGGGGTGCAGCCCCAGCATTTT. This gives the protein CASSIFVTGVQPQHF.

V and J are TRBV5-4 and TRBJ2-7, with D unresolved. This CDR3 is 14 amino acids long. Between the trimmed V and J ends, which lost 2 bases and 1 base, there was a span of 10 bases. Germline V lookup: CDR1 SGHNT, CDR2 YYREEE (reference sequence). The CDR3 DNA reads TGTGCCAGCAGCTTTAGCCCTCGATCCTACGAGCAGTACTTC. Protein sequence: CASSFSPRSYEQYF. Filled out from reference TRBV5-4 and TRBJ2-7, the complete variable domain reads ETGVTQSPTHLIKTRGQQVTLRCSSQSGHNTVSWYQQALGQGPQFIFQYYREEENGRGNFPPRFSGLQFPNYSSELNVNALELDDSALYLCASSFSPRSYEQYFGPGTRLTVT.

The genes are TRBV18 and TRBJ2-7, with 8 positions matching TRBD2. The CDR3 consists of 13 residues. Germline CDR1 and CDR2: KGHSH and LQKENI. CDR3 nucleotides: TGTGCATCGGCAGCGGGAGTCAACTACGAGCAGTACTTC. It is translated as CASAAGVNYEQYF.